This T cell receptor beta chain emerged from a study of cytomegalovirus exposure and HLA in healthy donors. Germline V lookup: CDR1 SGHNT, CDR2 YYREEE (reference sequence). There are 15 residues in the CDR3. With 1 base removed from V and 2 bases from J, the gap between germline ends came to 12 bases. Clones were read by immunoSEQ multiplex PCR, and TCRdb kept only the in-frame ones, dropping some. The sample records about 220,000 clones, around nine tenths being singletons. V is TRBV5-4 and J is TRBJ1-2, with a tentative D call TRBD1 (6 bases). The clonotype originates from a woman between 18 and 29 years old in good health and CMV-seronegative. What was sequenced was PBMCs. This chain's CDR3 is CASSLRDIRNYGYTF. The CDR3 coding sequence is TGTGCCAGCAGCTTGAGGGACATCCGAAACTATGGCTACACCTTC.